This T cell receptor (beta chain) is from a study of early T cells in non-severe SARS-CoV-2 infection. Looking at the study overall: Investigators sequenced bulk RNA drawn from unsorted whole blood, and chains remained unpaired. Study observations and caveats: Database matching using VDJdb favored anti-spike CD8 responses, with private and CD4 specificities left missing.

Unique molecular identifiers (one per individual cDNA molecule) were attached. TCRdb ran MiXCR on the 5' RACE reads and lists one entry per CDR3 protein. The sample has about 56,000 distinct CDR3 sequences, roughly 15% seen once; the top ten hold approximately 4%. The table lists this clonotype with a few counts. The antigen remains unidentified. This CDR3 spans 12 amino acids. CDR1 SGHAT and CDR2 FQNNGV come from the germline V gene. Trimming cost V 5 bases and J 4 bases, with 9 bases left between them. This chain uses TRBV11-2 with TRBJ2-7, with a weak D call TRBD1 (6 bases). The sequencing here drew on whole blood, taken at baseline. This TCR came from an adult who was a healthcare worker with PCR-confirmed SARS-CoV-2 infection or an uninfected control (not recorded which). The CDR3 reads CASSPRGYEQYF. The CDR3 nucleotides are TGTGCCAGCAGCCCTAGGGGGTACGAGCAGTACTTC.